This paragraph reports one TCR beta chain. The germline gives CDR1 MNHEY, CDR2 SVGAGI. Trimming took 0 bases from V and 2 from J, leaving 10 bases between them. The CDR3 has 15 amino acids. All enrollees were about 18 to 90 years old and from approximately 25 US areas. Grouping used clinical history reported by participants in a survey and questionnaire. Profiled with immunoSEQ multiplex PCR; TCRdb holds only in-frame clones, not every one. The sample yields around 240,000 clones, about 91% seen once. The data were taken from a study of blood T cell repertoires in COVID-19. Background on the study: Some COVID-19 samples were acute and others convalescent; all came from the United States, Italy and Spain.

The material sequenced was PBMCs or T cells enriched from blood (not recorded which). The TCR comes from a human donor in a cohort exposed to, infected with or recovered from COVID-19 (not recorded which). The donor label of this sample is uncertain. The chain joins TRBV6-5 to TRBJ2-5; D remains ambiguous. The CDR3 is CASSYSITEQETQYF. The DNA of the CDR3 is TGTGCCAGCAGTTACTCGATTACAGAGCAAGAGACCCAGTACTTC.